The subject of this entry is one T cell receptor beta chain. The sample belongs to a study of blood T cell repertoires in COVID-19. Study in general: From the United States, Italy and Spain came samples of acute and convalescent COVID-19. Sources were T cells, B-cell-depleted T cells, or PBMCs; the material itself was cDNA or gDNA.

This CDR3 comprises 16 residues. With V trimmed by 1 base and J by 2 bases, 6 bases remained unmatched. As processed by the authors: Reference gene primer amplification gave estimated nucleated cell counts. This table comes from immunoSEQ multiplex PCR, and its TCRdb copy is limited to in-frame clones, with some not included. Clonal size and the V and J genes are those of that table, whereas D and trimming came from the DNA. Among 35,000 to 40,000 clones listed, around 80% were seen once. The sample consisted of peripheral blood. This receptor was identified in a man older than 75 with active or convalescent COVID-19. V gene TRBV23-1 combines with J gene TRBJ2-3; 7 nucleotides match TRBD1. TRBV23-1 is recorded as an ORF, its role being uncertain. This chain's CDR3 is CASSQYYRGLTDTQYF. The CDR3 DNA reads as TGCGCCAGCAGTCAATATTACAGGGGCCTCACAGATACGCAGTATTTT.